These 31 T cell receptor beta chains originate from one sample sequenced in a study of blood T cell repertoires in COVID-19. Repertoires were generated with immunoSEQ multiplex PCR, while TCRdb's copy carries only in-frame clones and drops some. This table has about 140,000 clones, about 80% appearing once. Material for sequencing was peripheral blood. The receptor source for this set is an older woman with acute or convalescent COVID-19.

This clone has a handful of counts. V gene TRBV28 combines with J gene TRBJ1-2; 8 positions agree with TRBD1. The germline V gene encodes CDR1 MDHEN and CDR2 SYDVKM. V shed 6 bases and J 6 bases; nucleotides not matched to a gene: 6. The CDR3 runs to 13 residues. CDR3 loop: CASRLGQGHGYTF. In nucleotides, the CDR3 is TGTGCCAGCAGACTCGGACAGGGACATGGCTACACCTTC.

This clone was counted a single time. V gene TRBV18 combines with J gene TRBJ1-2, with D uncertain. The CDR3 loop spans 12 amino acids. The V gene lost 1 base and the J gene lost 7 bases, with 7 bases spanning the gap. Germline CDR1 reads KGHSH; CDR2 reads LQKENI. The CDR3 here is CASSPLSLGYTF. The CDR3 DNA is TGTGCCAGCTCACCACTGAGCCTTGGCTACACCTTC.

This clone appeared a single time. The chain carries TRBV5-4 and TRBJ2-1; tentative D call: TRBD1 (6 bases). From germline, CDR1 is SGHNT and CDR2 YYREEE (reference sequence). The CDR3 is 14 amino acids. Between the trimmed V and J ends, which lost 4 bases and 5 bases, there was a span of 13 bases. CDR3 in amino acids: CASSQQGRDNEQFF. For the CDR3, the DNA is TGTGCCAGCAGCCAACAGGGACGAGACAATGAGCAGTTCTTC. Together with reference TRBV5-4 and TRBJ2-1, the CDR3 gives the full variable domain: ETGVTQSPTHLIKTRGQQVTLRCSSQSGHNTVSWYQQALGQGPQFIFQYYREEENGRGNFPPRFSGLQFPNYSSELNVNALELDDSALYLCASSQQGRDNEQFFGPGTRLTVL.

J is TRBJ1-2 and V is TRBV28; a possible D gene is TRBD1 (6 bases). V lost 8 bases and J lost 2, with 12 bases in between. This CDR3 is built from 13 residues. Germline V gene data show CDR1 as MDHEN and CDR2 as SYDVKM. This CDR3 reads CASWTARNYGYTF. In nucleotides, the CDR3 is TGTGCCAGCTGGACAGCACGCAACTATGGCTACACCTTC.

The J gene is TRBJ2-1, the V gene TRBV19, with 9 bases that match TRBD2. With V trimmed by 5 bases and J by 3 bases, 5 bases remained unmatched. CDR3 length: 15 residues. Germline V gene lookup returns CDR1 LNHDA and CDR2 SQIVND (reference sequence). This chain's CDR3 is CASSVSGSFYNEQFF. In DNA form, the CDR3 reads TGTGCCAGTAGTGTTAGCGGGAGTTTCTACAATGAGCAGTTCTTC.

This sequence joins TRBV10-3 and TRBJ1-2, with D possibly matching TRBD1 (6 bases). Trimming stripped 2 bases from V and 2 bases from J, with 12 bases between. Germline CDR1 ENHRY, CDR2 SYGVKD. This CDR3 is built from 15 residues. The CDR3 nucleotides read TGTGCCATCAGTGAGGGGAACGGACAGAACTATGGCTACACCTTC. It encodes CAISEGNGQNYGYTF.

This clone was seen a single time. V gene TRBV7-3 combines with J gene TRBJ2-3; D is possibly TRBD2 (6 bases). Germline V gives CDR1 SGHTA, CDR2 FQGTGA. With 3 bases removed from V and 6 bases from J, the gap between germline ends came to 7 bases. The CDR3 sequence is 12 residues long. CDR3 nucleotides: TGTGCCAGCAGCTTCGGGAGTGATACGCAGTATTTT. Residues: CASSFGSDTQYF.

The chain employs TRBV11-3 and TRBJ2-7; maybe TRBD2 (6 bases). The length of the CDR3 is 20 residues. The germline V and J ends were trimmed by 4 bases and 1 base, with 29 bases remaining between them. CDR1 is SGHNT and CDR2 is YENEEA in the germline V gene. The CDR3 is CASSSLAGTAVPIKSYEQYF. The DNA for the CDR3 is TGTGCCAGCAGCTCGCTGGCCGGGACTGCCGTACCTATAAAATCCTACGAGCAGTACTTC.

The rearrangement links TRBV11-2 to TRBJ1-1, with D unresolved. The V end lost 0 bases, the J end lost 5 bases, and 7 bases lay between the germline ends. Germline V CDR1 and CDR2: SGHAT, FQNNGV. CDR3 length equals 13 residues. The DNA for the CDR3 is TGTGCCAGCAGCTTAGATTCAGTAACTGAAGCTTTCTTT. It translates to CASSLDSVTEAFF.

V gene TRBV4-1 combines with J gene TRBJ1-1; D not resolved. This CDR3 comprises 14 residues. The V end lost 0 bases, the J end lost 0 bases, and 5 bases lay between the germline ends. Germline CDR1 and CDR2: MGHRA and YSYEKL. CDR3 loop: CASSQEGVNTEAFF. For the CDR3, the DNA is TGCGCCAGCAGCCAAGAAGGAGTGAACACTGAAGCTTTCTTT.

The gene calls are TRBV6-5 and TRBJ2-7; TRBD2 matches 7 bases. From germline, CDR1 is MNHEY and CDR2 SVGAGI. The CDR3 consists of 15 residues. Trimming took 6 bases from V and 2 from J; bases not matched to a gene: 10. The CDR3 loop is CASRASGIPTYEQYF. As DNA, the CDR3 is TGTGCCAGCAGGGCTAGCGGCATACCTACCTACGAGCAGTACTTC.

The V call is TRBV30, the J call TRBJ1-6, with 7 bases matching TRBD1. This CDR3 spans 15 amino acids. V shed 3 bases and J 8 bases; nucleotides not matched to a gene: 10. CDR1 is GTSNPN, CDR2 SVGIG, per germline (reference sequence). The CDR3 DNA reads as TGTGCCTGGAGCCCGGAGCAGGGGGTTCATTCACCCCTCCACTTT. This encodes CAWSPEQGVHSPLHF.

V is TRBV27 and J is TRBJ2-1; no firm D call. This CDR3 has 15 amino acids. Trimming removed 6 bases at V and 6 bases at J, with 18 bases between. Germline V lookup: CDR1 MNHEY, CDR2 SMNVEV (reference sequence). The CDR3 bases are TGTGCCAGCAGGCCCCGTGCCCTACGGGTCAATGAGCAGTTCTTC. It translates to CASRPRALRVNEQFF.

The chain has TRBV28 and TRBJ1-2; TRBD1 agrees at 8 bases. V shed 3 bases, J shed 4 bases, and the junction held 7 bases outside the gene matches. CDR1 and CDR2 (germline): MDHEN, SYDVKM. This CDR3 comprises 15 residues. CDR3 coding DNA: TGTGCCAGCAGTTTCTCGACAGGGGACATCTATGGCTACACCTTC. Residues: CASSFSTGDIYGYTF.

This rearrangement joins TRBV7-9 to TRBJ1-5; TRBD1 matches at 7 bases. Germline V gene data show CDR1 as SEHNR and CDR2 as FQNEAQ (reference sequence). The CDR3 is 14 amino acids. The J segment lost 6 bases and the V segment lost 1 base, leaving 3 bases of the junction unmatched. CDR3 nucleotides: TGTGCCAGCAGCTTAGATGCAGGGGGTCAGCCCCAGCATTTT. It is translated as CASSLDAGGQPQHF.

The V and J genes are TRBV7-2 and TRBJ2-1; D remains unclear. The CDR3 covers 14 residues. Germline V gene sequence: CDR1 SGHTA, CDR2 FQGNSA. Trimming cost V 5 bases and J 7 bases, with 15 bases left between them. CDR3 bases: TGTGCCAGCAGCGAGAGACACCCTCGGAATGAGCAGTTCTTC. Its protein is CASSERHPRNEQFF.

The J gene is TRBJ2-7, the V gene TRBV28; a possible D gene is TRBD2 (6 bases). The CDR3 length is 13 residues. With 10 bases removed from V and 2 bases from J, the gap between germline ends came to 15 bases. From germline, CDR1 is MDHEN and CDR2 SYDVKM. CDR3 coding DNA: TGTGCCACTAAGCGGGCAGGCGCCTACGAGCAGTACTTC. Amino acids: CATKRAGAYEQYF.

The rearrangement joins TRBV6-6 to TRBJ1-2, with D possibly being TRBD1 (5 bases). Germline V gene lookup returns CDR1 MNHNY and CDR2 SVGAGI (reference sequence). This CDR3 is 16 amino acids long. Trimming took 5 bases from V and 4 from J, leaving 20 bases between them. The CDR3 nucleotides are TGTGCCAGCAGTCAAATAGTTATACAAAGGGGCTATGGCTACACCTTC. It translates to CASSQIVIQRGYGYTF.

The chain recombines TRBV28 with TRBJ2-2; 9 nucleotides line up with TRBD1. Germline V gene lookup returns CDR1 MDHEN and CDR2 SYDVKM. J gave up 5 bases and V 7 bases, and 5 bases lay outside the gene matches. CDR3 length: 14 amino acids. CDR3 in amino acids: CASTDRGETGELFF. The DNA for the CDR3 is TGTGCCAGCACGGACAGGGGTGAAACCGGGGAGCTGTTTTTT.

The gene calls are TRBV6-2 or TRBV6-3 and TRBJ2-2; the match to TRBD2 covers 7 bases. J was trimmed by 5 bases and V by 0 bases; bases with no gene match: 6. The germline V gene has CDR1 MNHEY and CDR2 SVGEGT. CDR3 size: 16 residues. Written as DNA, the CDR3 is TGTGCCAGCAGTTACTCTGGCGGGAGTGGAACCGGGGAGCTGTTTTTT. Protein sequence: CASSYSGGSGTGELFF.

V usage is TRBV5-5 and J usage is TRBJ2-3; 7 bases match TRBD2. Losses at the gene ends were 3 bases for V and 4 bases for J; bases not matched to a gene: 14. The CDR3 consists of 17 residues. Per the germline V gene, CDR1 is SGHKS and CDR2 is YYEKEE (reference sequence). The CDR3: CASSWEILAIGADTQYF. The CDR3 DNA reads as TGTGCCAGCAGCTGGGAGATACTAGCGATCGGGGCAGATACGCAGTATTTT.

The chain employs TRBV11-2 and TRBJ1-5, with D unresolved. This CDR3 is 15 amino acids long. Trimming pared 6 bases from V and 6 bases from J, leaving 18 bases between. Germline assignment: CDR1 SGHAT and CDR2 FQNNGV. As DNA, the CDR3 is TGTGCCAGCAGTCGTAGAGGAGGAGTCTCTCAGCCCCAGCATTTT. This encodes CASSRRGGVSQPQHF.

This clone was picked up one time. The V call is TRBV19, the J call TRBJ2-7; 7 positions match TRBD1. The CDR3 has 13 amino acids. V gave up 3 bases and J gave up 5 bases; unmatched junction bases: 4. Germline CDR1 is LNHDA and CDR2 is SQIVND (reference sequence). CDR3 nucleotides: TGTGCCAGTAGTATCCGCGACAGGGACGAGCAGTACTTC. Translation gives CASSIRDRDEQYF.

The J gene is TRBJ1-2, the V gene TRBV19, with 7 bases matching TRBD1. J was trimmed by 5 bases and V by 3 bases; bases with no gene match: 6. Germline V gives CDR1 LNHDA, CDR2 SQIVND (reference sequence). The CDR3 length is 14 residues. Here the CDR3 DNA reads TGTGCCAGTAGTATGGCAGGGGGACGGTATGGCTACACCTTC. This encodes CASSMAGGRYGYTF.

This clone was recorded a few times. The chain joins TRBV4-1 to TRBJ2-7; 7 bases align to TRBD2. Per the germline V gene, CDR1 is MGHRA and CDR2 is YSYEKL. CDR3 length: 15 amino acids. V gave up 1 base and J gave up 3 bases; unmatched junction bases: 6. DNA of the CDR3: TGCGCCAGCAGCCAAGTTCCCAGGGAGGGCTACGAGCAGTACTTC. It yields the protein CASSQVPREGYEQYF.

The CDR3: CASSSGQGSGYTF. The CDR3 DNA reads TGTGCCAGCAGTTCCGGACAGGGTTCGGGCTACACCTTC. The genes are TRBV28 and TRBJ1-2; 8 positions agree with TRBD1. The CDR3 length is 13 residues. Germline V CDR1 and CDR2: MDHEN, SYDVKM. V lost 4 bases, J lost 8 bases, and 6 bases stayed unmatched.

V usage is TRBV9 and J usage is TRBJ2-3, with TRBD1 as a possible D gene (6 bases). The CDR3 totals 15 residues. Germline loops: CDR1 SGDLS, CDR2 YYNGEE. V lost 1 base and J 0 bases, leaving 9 bases between the germline ends. The CDR3 protein is CASSVSGHSTDTQYF. DNA for the CDR3: TGTGCCAGCAGCGTATCGGGACACAGCACAGATACGCAGTATTTT.

V and J are TRBV7-2 and TRBJ2-2; TRBD2 matches at 7 bases. Germline values: CDR1 SGHTA, CDR2 FQGNSA. V lost 8 bases and J lost 1; bases outside the gene matches: 7. The CDR3 sequence is 15 residues long. The DNA of the CDR3 is TGTGCCAGCCCTAGGCCGGGAGGGAACACCGGGGAGCTGTTTTTT. Translated, it gives CASPRPGGNTGELFF.

The J gene is TRBJ2-3, the V gene TRBV7-2; tentatively, D is TRBD2 (6 bases). Trimming stripped 2 bases from V and 4 bases from J, with 16 bases between. Germline V gene sequence: CDR1 SGHTA, CDR2 FQGNSA. This CDR3 comprises 16 residues. This chain's CDR3 is CASSLNGGAVPDTQYF. The CDR3 bases are TGTGCCAGCAGCTTAAACGGCGGGGCCGTTCCAGATACGCAGTATTTT. Together with reference TRBV7-2 and TRBJ2-3, the CDR3 gives the full variable domain: GAGVSQSPSNKVTEKGKDVELRCDPISGHTALYWYRQSLGQGLEFLIYFQGNSAPDKSGLPSDRFSAERTGGSVSTLTIQRTQQEDSAVYLCASSLNGGAVPDTQYFGPGTRLTVL.

CDR3 sequence: CASSESRTSFF. In DNA, the CDR3 is TGTGCCAGCAGTGAATCCCGGACTAGCTTCTTC. The J gene is TRBJ2-1, the V gene TRBV2, with TRBD2 matching over 8 bases. Germline V gene sequence: CDR1 SNHLY, CDR2 FYNNEI. V trimming: 2 bases; J trimming: 16 bases; junction bases outside the gene matches: 4. CDR3 length equals 11 residues.

The chain carries TRBV28 and TRBJ2-2, with 10 bases identical to TRBD1. Germline CDR1 and CDR2: MDHEN and SYDVKM. This CDR3 has 17 amino acids. Trimming removed 2 bases from V and 8 bases from J; junction bases left unmatched: 11. CDR3 protein: CASSLGSRQGATGELFF. The CDR3 DNA reads as TGTGCCAGCAGTTTAGGTTCCCGACAGGGGGCCACTGGGGAGCTGTTTTTT. Full variable domain (remainder filled in from reference TRBV28 and TRBJ2-2): DVKVTQSSRYLVKRTGEKVFLECVQDMDHENMFWYRQDPGLGLRLIYFSYDVKMKEKGDIPEGYSVSREKKERFSLILESASTNQTSMYLCASSLGSRQGATGELFFGEGSRLTVL.